This is a list of T cell receptor beta chains from one sample in a study of beta chain features in type 1 diabetes. Clones were read by immunoSEQ multiplex PCR, and TCRdb kept only the in-frame ones, dropping some. The data hold about 150,000 clones, with 11% observed a single time. The sequenced sample consisted of central memory CD4+ T cells from blood. These receptors all stem from a man between 18 and 29 years old in good health. CDR3s include the opening cysteine and the closing phenylalanine or tryptophan. D genes are given only for firm matches. Only part of the rows carry a size: once, few, many, or a class if the clone is expanded.

j_gene	d_gene	len	v_gene	abundance	CDR3aa	CDR3nt
TRBJ1-2	TRBD1	13	TRBV6-5	few	CASSYSTGDGYTF	TGTGCCAGCAGTTACTCGACAGGGGATGGCTACACCTTC
TRBJ1-2	TRBD1	14	TRBV6-1	few	CASSDRTGGYGYTF	TGTGCCAGCAGTGACCGGACAGGCGGGTATGGCTACACCTTC
TRBJ1-4	.	14	TRBV9	.	CASSVLSRDEKLFF	TGTGCCAGCAGCGTCCTTTCCCGAGATGAAAAACTGTTTTTT
TRBJ1-2	TRBD1	14	TRBV7-9	few	CASSPSGQGYGYTF	TGTGCCAGCAGCCCCTCAGGACAGGGATATGGCTACACCTTC
TRBJ1-6	TRBD1	15	TRBV7-2	.	CASSPGGQLNSPLHF	TGTGCCAGCAGCCCTGGGGGACAGCTAAATTCACCCCTCCACTTT
TRBJ2-7	.	14	TRBV6-5	few	CASSYDGNTYEQYF	TGTGCCAGCAGTTACGACGGCAACACCTACGAGCAGTACTTC
TRBJ1-4	TRBD1	16	TRBV7-2	few	CASSSADRGGNEKLFF	TGTGCCAGCAGCTCTGCCGACAGGGGGGGTAATGAAAAACTGTTTTTT
TRBJ1-5	.	15	TRBV15	.	CATSKGTVSNQPQHF	TGTGCCACCAGCAAGGGGACGGTTAGCAATCAGCCCCAGCATTTT
TRBJ2-2	TRBD2	15	TRBV5-4	few	CASSPRGGDTGELFF	TGTGCCAGCAGCCCCCGCGGGGGGGACACCGGGGAGCTGTTTTTT
TRBJ2-5	TRBD2	14	TRBV28	many	CASLQGLAPKTQYF	TGTGCCAGCCTACAGGGACTAGCGCCGAAGACCCAGTACTTC
TRBJ2-5	TRBD1	14	TRBV7-3	.	CASSPDRGWETQYF	TGTGCCAGCAGCCCGGACAGGGGTTGGGAGACCCAGTACTTC
TRBJ2-7	TRBD1	15	TRBV4-3	few	CASSQLGTGTYEQYF	TGCGCCAGCAGCCAGCTCGGGACAGGGACCTACGAGCAGTACTTC
TRBJ2-5	TRBD2	15	TRBV5-4	few	CASSLAKAGGREQYF	TGTGCCAGCAGCTTGGCCAAAGCGGGGGGGCGAGAGCAGTACTTC
TRBJ2-6	.	14	TRBV29-1	many	CSVGTASGANVLTF	TGCAGCGTCGGGACGGCCTCTGGGGCCAACGTCCTGACTTTC
TRBJ2-5	.	16	TRBV7-2	.	CASSLQQGGLQETQYF	TGTGCCAGCAGCTTGCAGCAGGGGGGACTACAAGAGACCCAGTACTTC
TRBJ2-2	.	14	TRBV7-2	few	CASSWSRDTGELFF	TGTGCCAGCAGCTGGAGCAGGGACACCGGGGAGCTGTTTTTT
TRBJ2-3	TRBD1	15	TRBV5-1	few	CASSSTGGARNTQYF	TGCGCCAGCAGCTCTACAGGGGGCGCGAGAAATACGCAGTATTTT
TRBJ1-6	.	14	TRBV6-4	.	CASSRGLYNSPLHF	TGTGCCAGCAGTCGGGGACTCTATAATTCACCCCTCCACTTT
TRBJ2-7	TRBD1	18	TRBV18	.	CASSPLPGQGATSGEQYF	TGTGCCAGCTCACCCTTACCCGGGCAGGGGGCTACGTCCGGCGAGCAGTACTTC
TRBJ2-7	TRBD1	15	TRBV9	.	CASSPRDRVGDEQYF	TGTGCCAGCAGCCCCCGGGACAGGGTGGGCGACGAGCAGTACTTC
TRBJ1-6	.	13	TRBV12-2	.	CASRSRQISPLHF	TGTGCAAGTCGCTCCAGACAGATTTCACCCCTCCACTTT
TRBJ2-1	TRBD1	17	TRBV6-1	.	CASSDLTGTGWSNEQFF	TGTGCCAGCAGTGACCTAACCGGGACAGGTTGGAGCAATGAGCAGTTCTTC
TRBJ2-7	TRBD1	15	TRBV4-3	few	CASSPRQGRSYEQYF	TGCGCCAGCAGCCCTAGACAGGGTAGGTCCTACGAGCAGTACTTC
TRBJ1-6	TRBD1	15	TRBV7-6	few	CASSLGQGTYSPLHF	TGTGCCAGCAGCCTGGGACAGGGAACGTATTCACCCCTCCACTTT
TRBJ1-6	.	17	TRBV9	few	CASSVEGAGSYNSPLHF	TGTGCCAGCAGCGTAGAAGGGGCTGGCTCCTATAATTCACCCCTCCACTTT
TRBJ1-3	.	15	TRBV25-1	few	CASSPGLSKGNTIYF	TGTGCCAGCAGTCCGGGACTGTCGAAGGGAAACACCATATATTTT
TRBJ2-5	TRBD1	16	TRBV7-3	few	CASSLTWTGGRETQYF	TGTGCCAGCAGCTTAACGTGGACAGGGGGCCGAGAGACCCAGTACTTC
TRBJ1-2	.	13	TRBV7-2	.	CASSPKQHGGYTF	TGTGCCAGCAGCCCCAAACAACACGGAGGCTACACCTTC
TRBJ2-2	.	13	TRBV6-6	.	CASTSGGTGELFF	TGTGCCAGCACCTCCGGGGGAACCGGGGAGCTGTTTTTT
TRBJ2-6	.	12	TRBV5-6	many	CASSLVGNVLTF	TGTGCCAGCAGCTTGGTTGGCAACGTCCTGACTTTC
TRBJ2-1	.	14	TRBV4-2	.	CASSQEWGPNEQFF	TGTGCCAGCAGCCAAGAATGGGGACCAAATGAGCAGTTCTTC
TRBJ2-5	TRBD1	16	TRBV5-6	.	CASSLRDRGRRETQYF	TGTGCCAGCAGCTTACGCGACAGGGGGCGACGGGAGACCCAGTACTTC
TRBJ2-1	.	17	TRBV5-4	few	CASSLAGKMDYYNEQFF	TGTGCCAGCAGCTTGGCCGGGAAAATGGACTACTACAATGAGCAGTTCTTC
TRBJ2-3	TRBD1	16	TRBV30	few	CAWSPIGQGSRDTQYF	TGTGCCTGGAGTCCAATAGGACAGGGGAGCCGAGATACGCAGTATTTT
TRBJ2-1	.	10	TRBV2	few	CASSEEGQFF	TGTGCCAGCAGTGAAGAGGGGCAGTTCTTC
TRBJ2-5	.	13	TRBV7-2	.	CASSRGTEETQYF	TGTGCCAGCAGCCGAGGGACGGAAGAGACCCAGTACTTC